This TCR beta chain was obtained from a study of molecular identifiers for immune sequencing clone quantification. This clonotype has at least ten counts. Its antigen is not known. V dropped 4 bases and J dropped 2 bases, with 16 bases sitting between them. Germline V gene sequence: CDR1 KGHSH, CDR2 LQKENI. This CDR3 is 16 amino acids long. Study-wide results and limits: Among effectors, clones above 20 RNA copies held over 99% of molecules; among naive cells, under 1%.

TCRdb fed the PCR reads into MiXCR, producing one record per CDR3 protein. The data show about 300,000 distinct CDR3 sequences, with 20% to 25% seen just once and approximately 0.83% held by the top ten. The sorting of naive CD8 T cells used the CD8+CD4-CCR7+CD45RA+ phenotype. This TCR was sampled from a human donor in good health. Some libraries in this study had Jurkat cell RNA spiked in. The material sequenced was naive CD8+ T cells from blood, with Jurkat cell RNA spiked in. Subset described: FACS-sorted CD8+CD4-CCR7+CD45RA+ naive T cells. V and J are TRBV18 and TRBJ2-3; possibly TRBD2 for D (5 bases). The CDR3 bases are TGTGCCAGCTCACATGACTACACCGAATCCACAGATACGCAGTATTTT. Its translation: CASSHDYTESTDTQYF.